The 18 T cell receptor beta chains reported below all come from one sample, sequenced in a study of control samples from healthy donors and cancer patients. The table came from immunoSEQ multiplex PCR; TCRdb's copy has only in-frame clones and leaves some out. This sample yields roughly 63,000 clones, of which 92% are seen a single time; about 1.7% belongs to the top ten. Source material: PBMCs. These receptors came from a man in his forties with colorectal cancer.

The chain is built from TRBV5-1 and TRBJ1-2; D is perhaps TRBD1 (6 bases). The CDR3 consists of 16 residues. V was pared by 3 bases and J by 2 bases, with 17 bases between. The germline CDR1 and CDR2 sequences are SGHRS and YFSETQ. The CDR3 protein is CASSSDSGVLNYGYTF. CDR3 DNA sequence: TGCGCCAGCAGCTCGGACAGTGGGGTACTAAACTATGGCTACACCTTC.

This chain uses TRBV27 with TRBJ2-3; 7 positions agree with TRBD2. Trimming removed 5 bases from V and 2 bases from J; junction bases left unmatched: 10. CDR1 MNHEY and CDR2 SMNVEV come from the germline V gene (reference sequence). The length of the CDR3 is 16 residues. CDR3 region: CASSRGGSGYTDTQYF. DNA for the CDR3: TGTGCCAGCAGTCGGGGTGGTAGCGGGTACACAGATACGCAGTATTTT.

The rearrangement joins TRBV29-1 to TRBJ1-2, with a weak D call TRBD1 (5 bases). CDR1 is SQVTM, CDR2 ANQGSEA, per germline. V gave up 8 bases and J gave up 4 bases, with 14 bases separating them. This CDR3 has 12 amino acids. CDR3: CSSTGAGYGYTF. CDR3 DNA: TGCAGCTCCACCGGGGCGGGCTATGGCTACACCTTC.

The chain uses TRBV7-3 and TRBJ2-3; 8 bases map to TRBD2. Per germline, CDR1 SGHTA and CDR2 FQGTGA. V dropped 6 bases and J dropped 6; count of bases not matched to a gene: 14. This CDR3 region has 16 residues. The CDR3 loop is CASSPGSRGGPDTQYF. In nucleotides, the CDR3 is TGTGCCAGCAGTCCCGGTTCCCGGGGGGGACCGGATACGCAGTATTTT.

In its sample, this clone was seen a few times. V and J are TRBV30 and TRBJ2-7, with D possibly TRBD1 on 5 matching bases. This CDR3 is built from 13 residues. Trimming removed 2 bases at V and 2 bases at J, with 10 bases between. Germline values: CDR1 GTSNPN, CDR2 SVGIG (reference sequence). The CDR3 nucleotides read TGTGCCTGGAGTAGGGGCACAGCCTACGAGCAGTACTTC. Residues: CAWSRGTAYEQYF.

The CDR3 DNA sequence: TGTGCCAGCAGCCCATTCCAGCACGGGGCTAATGAAAAACTGTTTTTT. It specifies CASSPFQHGANEKLFF. V gene TRBV3-1 (or the pseudogene TRBV3-2) combines with J gene TRBJ1-4; D not resolved. The CDR3 runs to 16 residues. The germline V gene encodes CDR1 LGHDT and CDR2 YNNKEL (reference sequence). Trimming took off 4 bases at V and 3 bases at J, with 15 bases between the two ends.

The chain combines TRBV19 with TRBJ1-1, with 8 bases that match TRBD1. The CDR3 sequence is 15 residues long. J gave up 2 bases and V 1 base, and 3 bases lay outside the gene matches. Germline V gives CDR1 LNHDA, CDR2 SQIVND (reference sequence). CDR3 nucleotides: TGTGCCAGTAGTATAGGGGGACAGGCCAACACTGAAGCTTTCTTT. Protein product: CASSIGGQANTEAFF.

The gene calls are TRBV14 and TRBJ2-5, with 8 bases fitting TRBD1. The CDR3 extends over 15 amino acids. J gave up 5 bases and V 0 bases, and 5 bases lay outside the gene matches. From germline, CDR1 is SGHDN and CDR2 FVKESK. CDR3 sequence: CASSQDQGAPETQYF. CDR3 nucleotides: TGTGCCAGCAGCCAAGATCAGGGGGCGCCGGAGACCCAGTACTTC.

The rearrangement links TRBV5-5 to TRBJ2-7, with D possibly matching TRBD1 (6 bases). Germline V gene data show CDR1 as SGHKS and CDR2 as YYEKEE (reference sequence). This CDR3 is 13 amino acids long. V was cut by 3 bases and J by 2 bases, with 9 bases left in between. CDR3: CASSYPGAYEQYF. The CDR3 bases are TGTGCCAGCAGCTACCCAGGGGCCTACGAGCAGTACTTC. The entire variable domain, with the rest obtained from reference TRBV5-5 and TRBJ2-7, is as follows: DAGVTQSPTHLIKTRGQQVTLRCSPISGHKSVSWYQQVLGQGPQFIFQYYEKEERGRGNFPDRFSARQFPNYSSELNVNALLLGDSALYLCASSYPGAYEQYFGPGTRLTVT.

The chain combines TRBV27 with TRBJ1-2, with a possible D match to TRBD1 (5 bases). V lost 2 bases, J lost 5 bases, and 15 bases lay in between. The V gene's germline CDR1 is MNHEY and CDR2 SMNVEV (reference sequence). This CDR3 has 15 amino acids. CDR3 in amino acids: CASSLRGTSGYGYTF. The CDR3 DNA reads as TGTGCCAGCAGTTTAAGAGGGACGTCGGGGTATGGCTACACCTTC.

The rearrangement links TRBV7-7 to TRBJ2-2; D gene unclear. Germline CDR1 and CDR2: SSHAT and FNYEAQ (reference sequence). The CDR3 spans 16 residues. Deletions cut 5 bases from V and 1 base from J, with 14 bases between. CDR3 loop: CASSPLRPENTGELFF. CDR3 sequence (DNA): TGTGCCAGCAGCCCTCTCAGGCCGGAGAACACCGGGGAGCTGTTTTTT. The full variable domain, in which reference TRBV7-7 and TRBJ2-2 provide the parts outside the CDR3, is GAGVSQSPRYKVTKRGQDVTLRCDPISSHATLYWYQQALGQGPEFLTYFNYEAQPDKSGLPSDRFSAERPEGSISTLTIQRTEQRDSAMYRCASSPLRPENTGELFFGEGSRLTVL.

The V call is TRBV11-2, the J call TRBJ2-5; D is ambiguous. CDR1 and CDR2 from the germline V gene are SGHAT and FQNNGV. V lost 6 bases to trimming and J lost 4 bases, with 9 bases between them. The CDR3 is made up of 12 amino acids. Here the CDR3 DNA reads TGTGCCAGCAGAAAAACGGCAGAGACCCAGTACTTC. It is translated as CASRKTAETQYF.

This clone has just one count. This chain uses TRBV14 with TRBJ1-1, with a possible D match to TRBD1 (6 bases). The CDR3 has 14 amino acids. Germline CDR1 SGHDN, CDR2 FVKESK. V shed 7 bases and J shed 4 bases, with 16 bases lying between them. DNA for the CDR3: TGTGCCAGCAACAAACAGGGAGTCGGCACTGAAGCTTTCTTT. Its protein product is CASNKQGVGTEAFF.

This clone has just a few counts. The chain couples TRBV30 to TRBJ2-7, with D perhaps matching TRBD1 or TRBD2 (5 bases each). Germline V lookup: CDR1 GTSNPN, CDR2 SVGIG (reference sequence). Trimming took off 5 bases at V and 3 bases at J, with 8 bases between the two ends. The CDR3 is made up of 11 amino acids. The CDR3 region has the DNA TGTGCCTGGGGGGACGTCTACGAGCAGTACTTC. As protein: CAWGDVYEQYF.

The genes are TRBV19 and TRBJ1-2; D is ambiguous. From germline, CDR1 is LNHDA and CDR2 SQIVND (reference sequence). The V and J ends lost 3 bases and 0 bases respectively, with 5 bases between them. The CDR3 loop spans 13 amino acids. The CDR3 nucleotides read TGTGCCAGTAGTATGAAAGCTAACTATGGCTACACCTTC. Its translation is CASSMKANYGYTF.

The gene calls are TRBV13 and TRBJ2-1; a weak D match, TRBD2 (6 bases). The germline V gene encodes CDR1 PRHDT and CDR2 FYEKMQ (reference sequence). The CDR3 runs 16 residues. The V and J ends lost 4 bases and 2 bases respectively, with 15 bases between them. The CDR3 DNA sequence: TGTGCCAGCAGCTATGGCCGGAGGGTTACCTACAATGAGCAGTTCTTC. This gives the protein CASSYGRRVTYNEQFF.

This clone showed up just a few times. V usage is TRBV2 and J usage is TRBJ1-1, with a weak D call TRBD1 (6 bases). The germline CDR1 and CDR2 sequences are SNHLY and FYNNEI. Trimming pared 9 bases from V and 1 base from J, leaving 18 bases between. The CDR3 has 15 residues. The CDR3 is CASTGLGVGNTEAFF. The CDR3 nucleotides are TGTGCCAGTACAGGGTTGGGTGTAGGGAACACTGAAGCTTTCTTT. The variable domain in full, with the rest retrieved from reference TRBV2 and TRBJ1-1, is EPEVTQTPSHQVTQMGQEVILRCVPISNHLYFYWYRQILGQKVEFLVSFYNNEISEKSEIFDDQFSVERPDGSNFTLKIRSTKLEDSAMYFCASTGLGVGNTEAFFGQGTRLTVV.

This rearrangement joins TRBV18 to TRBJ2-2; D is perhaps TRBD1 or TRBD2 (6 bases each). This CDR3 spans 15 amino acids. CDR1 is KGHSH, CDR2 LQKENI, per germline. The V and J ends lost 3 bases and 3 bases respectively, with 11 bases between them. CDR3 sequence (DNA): TGTGCCAGCTCACCGGCAAGGGGGGACACCGGGGAGCTGTTTTTT. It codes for CASSPARGDTGELFF.